The 18 T cell receptor beta chains listed next were all sequenced from one sample in a study of shared clonotypes between healthy human individuals. The naive CD8 fraction comprised CD45RO-negative cells positively selected for CCR7 and excluded terminally differentiated effector memory CD45RA+ cells. Sequencing was performed with immunoSEQ multiplex PCR; in TCRdb, only in-frame clones are kept and a portion is missing. The sample holds some 1,900,000 clones, about 95% seen once. The sequenced material came from naive CD8+ T cells sorted from blood. The source of these receptors is a man aged 18 to 30 in good health.

The CDR3 loop is CASSQGGGSTDTQYF. Here the CDR3 DNA reads TGTGCCAGCAGCCAAGGGGGAGGGAGCACAGATACGCAGTATTTT. This rearrangement joins TRBV7-2 to TRBJ2-3; tentatively, D is TRBD2 (7 bases). Trimming removed 5 bases at V and 0 bases at J, with 12 bases between. The CDR3 sequence is 15 residues long. Germline V gives CDR1 SGHTA, CDR2 FQGNSA.

The V call is TRBV7-8, the J call TRBJ2-5; 9 bases are a match to TRBD1. Trimming at V came to 2 bases and at J to 3 bases, leaving 1 base not matched to a gene. CDR1 is SGHVS, CDR2 FQNEAQ, per germline. The CDR3 has 14 residues. Here the CDR3 DNA reads TGTGCCAGCAGCTTATGGGACAGGGAAGAGACCCAGTACTTC. Translation: CASSLWDREETQYF.

The rearrangement links TRBV4-1 to TRBJ1-5, with 7 bases matching TRBD1. The germline V gene has CDR1 MGHRA and CDR2 YSYEKL. The V and J ends lost 5 bases and 2 bases, in that order; junction bases with no gene match: 15. This CDR3 has 18 amino acids. DNA of the CDR3: TGCGCCAGCAGCTCCGGACAGGTCGGCTGGAACGGCAATCAGCCCCAGCATTTT. Translating it yields CASSSGQVGWNGNQPQHF.

The chain combines TRBV4-2 with TRBJ2-7; no clear D gene. In germline, CDR1 is LGHNA, CDR2 YNFKEQ. V lost 2 bases and J 6 bases, leaving 11 bases between the germline ends. CDR3 length: 13 residues. CDR3 residues: CASSQPPTSEQYF. In DNA, the CDR3 is TGTGCCAGCAGCCAACCTCCGACAAGCGAGCAGTACTTC.

J is TRBJ2-7 and V is TRBV5-1, with 7 nucleotides matching TRBD1. This CDR3 region has 15 residues. The germline V gene has CDR1 SGHRS and CDR2 YFSETQ. The V and J ends lost 2 bases and 0 bases, in that order; junction bases with no gene match: 5. CDR3 nucleotide sequence: TGCGCCAGCAGCTTCACAGGGGCCTCCTCCTACGAGCAGTACTTC. Its protein is CASSFTGASSYEQYF.

This rearrangement joins TRBV10-3 to TRBJ2-7; 7 nucleotides match TRBD1. Looked up from germline, CDR1 is ENHRY and CDR2 is SYGVKD. After removal of 4 bases from V and 0 bases from J, the junction contained 3 bases not matched to a gene. The CDR3 covers 14 residues. The CDR3, as DNA: TGTGCCATCAGTGGGGACAGAAGCTCCTACGAGCAGTACTTC. This codes for CAISGDRSSYEQYF.

The chain uses TRBV27 and TRBJ1-1, with D hard to call. Trimming took 6 bases from V and 0 from J, leaving 11 bases between them. From germline, CDR1 is MNHEY and CDR2 SMNVEV (reference sequence). This CDR3 spans 14 amino acids. The CDR3 protein is CASSFNTLNTEAFF. DNA of the CDR3: TGTGCCAGCAGCTTTAACACATTGAACACTGAAGCTTTCTTT.

Concerning this clone: At the DNA level, this CDR3 is encoded by other sequences in the same sample as well. This chain uses TRBV7-9 with TRBJ2-7; D is ambiguous. The V gene's germline CDR1 is SEHNR and CDR2 FQNEAQ (reference sequence). Deletions cut 5 bases from V and 1 base from J, with 9 bases between. CDR3 length: 13 amino acids. The CDR3 DNA follows: TGTGCCAGCAGCCCCCCCGTATCCTACGAGCAGTACTTC. Protein sequence: CASSPPVSYEQYF.

The chain employs TRBV7-9 and TRBJ2-1, with D tentatively TRBD1 (6 bases). Germline lookup yields CDR1 SEHNR and CDR2 FQNEAQ (reference sequence). V shed 1 base and J shed 15 bases, with 16 bases lying between them. CDR3 size: 13 residues. Here the CDR3 reads CASSLGQALGRFF. The DNA of the CDR3 is TGTGCCAGCAGCTTAGGACAGGCCTTAGGGAGGTTCTTC.

Regarding this clone: Other DNA sequences in this sample translate to the same CDR3. The chain links TRBV6-5 to TRBJ2-7, with unresolved D. The CDR3 extends over 15 amino acids. Between the trimmed V and J ends, which lost 0 bases and 0 bases, there was a span of 9 bases. CDR1 and CDR2 (germline): MNHEY, SVGAGI. CDR3 sequence reads: CASSYSSSSSYEQYF. CDR3 nucleotide sequence: TGTGCCAGCAGTTACTCTAGTAGCAGCTCCTACGAGCAGTACTTC.

Concerning this clone itself: This specimen includes other DNA sequences encoding the same CDR3. This chain connects TRBV4-1 to TRBJ2-5; 7 bases agree with TRBD2. The CDR3 runs to 14 residues. The ends lost 1 base at V and 1 base at J; junction bases unmatched: 0. Per germline, CDR1 MGHRA and CDR2 YSYEKL. The DNA of the CDR3 is TGCGCCAGCAGCCAAGGACTAGCCCAAGAGACCCAGTACTTC. Residues: CASSQGLAQETQYF.

This chain connects TRBV7-6 to TRBJ2-7; tentatively, D is TRBD2 (5 bases). CDR1 and CDR2 from the germline V gene are SGHVS and FNYEAQ. The CDR3 loop spans 16 amino acids. Deletions cut 3 bases from V and 1 base from J, with 16 bases between. The CDR3 loop is CASSFQSPSGSYEQYF. In DNA, the CDR3 is TGTGCCAGCAGCTTTCAAAGTCCCTCGGGGTCCTACGAGCAGTACTTC.

This chain joins TRBV11-2 and TRBJ2-2; no clear D. The germline CDR1 and CDR2 sequences are SGHAT and FQNNGV. With 4 bases removed from V and 5 bases from J, the gap between germline ends came to 17 bases. The CDR3 spans 16 residues. The CDR3 here is CASSSGRGGGTGELFF. DNA of the CDR3: TGTGCCAGCAGCTCGGGCCGAGGCGGTGGTACCGGGGAGCTGTTTTTT.

The chain has TRBV7-9 and TRBJ2-3, with 7 bases identical to TRBD2. The J segment lost 6 bases and the V segment lost 5 bases, leaving 11 bases of the junction unmatched. CDR1 is SEHNR and CDR2 is FQNEAQ in the germline V gene (reference sequence). The CDR3 spans 15 residues. DNA for the CDR3: TGTGCCAGCAGCGATCGAGCGGGAAGCCAGGATACGCAGTATTTT. It encodes CASSDRAGSQDTQYF.

In its sample, this clone was seen a few times. The V gene is TRBV4-1, the J gene TRBJ1-5; D unresolved. Germline lookup yields CDR1 MGHRA and CDR2 YSYEKL. CDR3 length equals 13 residues. V was clipped by 1 base and J by 5 bases, with 6 bases between them. Written as DNA, the CDR3 is TGCGCCAGCAGCCAAGCCCCCGATCAGCCCCAGCATTTT. Protein: CASSQAPDQPQHF.

On this clone: This CDR3 is also generated by other DNA sequences in the sample. The chain combines TRBV7-9 with TRBJ2-5; D might be TRBD1 or TRBD2, each matching 5 bases. V gave up 0 bases and J gave up 4 bases, with 6 bases separating them. The V gene's germline CDR1 is SEHNR and CDR2 FQNEAQ (reference sequence). The CDR3 has 13 amino acids. This CDR3 is CASSLAGGETQYF. CDR3 DNA: TGTGCCAGCAGCTTAGCTGGGGGAGAGACCCAGTACTTC.

V usage is TRBV7-9 and J usage is TRBJ2-7; D is perhaps TRBD1 (6 bases). From germline, CDR1 is SEHNR and CDR2 FQNEAQ (reference sequence). The CDR3 sequence is 15 residues long. V gave up 3 bases and J gave up 2 bases, with 14 bases separating them. The CDR3 DNA sequence: TGTGCCAGCAGCTTCGACCTAACAGGGACCTACGAGCAGTACTTC. Residues: CASSFDLTGTYEQYF.

The chain is built from TRBV13 and TRBJ2-2; D remains ambiguous. The germline V and J ends were trimmed by 5 bases and 1 base, with 11 bases remaining between them. This CDR3 is 15 amino acids long. Germline V CDR1 and CDR2: PRHDT, FYEKMQ (reference sequence). For the CDR3, the DNA is TGTGCCAGCAGCCCCCAGTTGTTGAACACCGGGGAGCTGTTTTTT. Protein product: CASSPQLLNTGELFF.